This T cell receptor (beta chain) stems from a study of blood T cell repertoires in COVID-19. Study-wide background: Sample material is recorded as cDNA or gDNA derived from T cells, B-cell-depleted T cells, or PBMCs.

Profiling relied on immunoSEQ multiplex PCR, and the TCRdb table lists in-frame clones only, not all of them. Of about 330,000 clones in the sample, more than 75% are singletons; the top ten hold 1%. The germline V gene has CDR1 MNHEY and CDR2 SMNVEV (reference sequence). V was shortened by 0 bases and J by 8 bases, with 13 bases between the two germline ends. The CDR3 contains 14 residues. Those who participated ranged in age from roughly 18 to 95 years and resided in about two dozen US areas. Participants' reported clinical history set cohort assignment. In Cohort 3, a recovered donor had either two negative PCRs, clearance, or symptom resolution.

This TCR came from a woman aged 25-40 years who had recovered from COVID-19. The rearrangement uses TRBV27 and TRBJ1-2, with unresolved D. Sequenced input: PBMCs or T cells enriched from blood (not recorded which). CDR3 amino acids: CASSLSPAREGYTF. The CDR3 coding sequence is TGTGCCAGCAGTTTATCCCCCGCCCGAGAAGGCTACACCTTC.